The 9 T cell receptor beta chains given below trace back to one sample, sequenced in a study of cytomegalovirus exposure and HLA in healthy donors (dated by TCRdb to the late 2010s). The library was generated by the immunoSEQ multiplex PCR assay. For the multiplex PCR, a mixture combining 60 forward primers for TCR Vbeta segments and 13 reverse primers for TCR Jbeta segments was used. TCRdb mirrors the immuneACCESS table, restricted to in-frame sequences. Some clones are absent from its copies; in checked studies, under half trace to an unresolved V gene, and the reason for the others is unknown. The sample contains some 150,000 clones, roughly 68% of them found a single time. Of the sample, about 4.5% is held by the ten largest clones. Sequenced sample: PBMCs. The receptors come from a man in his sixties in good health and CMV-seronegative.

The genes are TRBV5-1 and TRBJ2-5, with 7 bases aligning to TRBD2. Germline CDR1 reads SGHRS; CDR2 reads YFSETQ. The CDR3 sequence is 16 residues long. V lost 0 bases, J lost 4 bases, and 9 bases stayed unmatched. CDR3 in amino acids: CASSLEWEGPRETQYF. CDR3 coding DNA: TGCGCCAGCAGCTTGGAGTGGGAGGGCCCTCGAGAGACCCAGTACTTC.

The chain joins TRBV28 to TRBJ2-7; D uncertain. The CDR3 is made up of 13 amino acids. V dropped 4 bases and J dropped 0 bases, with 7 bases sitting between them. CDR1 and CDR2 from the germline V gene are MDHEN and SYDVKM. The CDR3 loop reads CASSSLPSYEQYF. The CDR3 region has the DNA TGTGCCAGCAGTTCTCTCCCCTCCTACGAGCAGTACTTC.

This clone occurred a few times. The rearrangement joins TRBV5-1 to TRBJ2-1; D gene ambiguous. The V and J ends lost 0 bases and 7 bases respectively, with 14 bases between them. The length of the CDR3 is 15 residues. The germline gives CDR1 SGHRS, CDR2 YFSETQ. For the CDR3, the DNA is TGCGCCAGCAGCTTGGGGTCAGCTACTACGAATGAGCAGTTCTTC. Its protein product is CASSLGSATTNEQFF.

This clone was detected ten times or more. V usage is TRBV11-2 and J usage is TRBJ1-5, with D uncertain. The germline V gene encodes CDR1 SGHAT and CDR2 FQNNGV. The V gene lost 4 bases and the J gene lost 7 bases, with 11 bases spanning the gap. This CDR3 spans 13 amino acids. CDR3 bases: TGTGCCAGCAGCTCGGTTCGCGGGCAGCCCCAGCATTTT. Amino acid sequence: CASSSVRGQPQHF.

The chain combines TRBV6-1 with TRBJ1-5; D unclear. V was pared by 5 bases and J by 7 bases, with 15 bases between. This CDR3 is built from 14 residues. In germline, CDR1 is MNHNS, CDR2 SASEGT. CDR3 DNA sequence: TGTGCCAGCAGTCCGGGGAGATTTAGACAGCCCCAGCATTTT. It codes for CASSPGRFRQPQHF.

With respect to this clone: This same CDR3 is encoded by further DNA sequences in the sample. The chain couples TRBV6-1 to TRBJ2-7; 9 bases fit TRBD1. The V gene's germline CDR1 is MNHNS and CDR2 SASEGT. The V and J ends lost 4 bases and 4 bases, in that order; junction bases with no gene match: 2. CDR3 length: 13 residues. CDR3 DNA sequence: TGTGCCAGCAGTGCGACAGGGGGGTACGAGCAGTACTTC. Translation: CASSATGGYEQYF.

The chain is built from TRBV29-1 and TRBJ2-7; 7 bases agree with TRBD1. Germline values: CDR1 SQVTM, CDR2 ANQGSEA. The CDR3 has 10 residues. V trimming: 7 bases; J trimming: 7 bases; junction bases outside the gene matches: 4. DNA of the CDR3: TGCAGCGCAACAGGGGAAGAGCAGTACTTC. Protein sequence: CSATGEEQYF.

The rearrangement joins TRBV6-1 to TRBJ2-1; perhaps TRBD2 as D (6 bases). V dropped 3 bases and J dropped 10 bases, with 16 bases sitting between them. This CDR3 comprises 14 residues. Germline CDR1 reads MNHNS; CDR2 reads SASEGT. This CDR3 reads CASSDVDYGEEQFF. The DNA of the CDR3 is TGTGCCAGCAGTGATGTGGACTATGGGGAAGAGCAGTTCTTC.

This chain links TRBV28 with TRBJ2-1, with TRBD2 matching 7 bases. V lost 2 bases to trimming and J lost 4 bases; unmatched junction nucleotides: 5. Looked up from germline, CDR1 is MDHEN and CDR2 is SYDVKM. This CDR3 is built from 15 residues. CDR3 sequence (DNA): TGTGCCAGCAGTTTACCCCTAGCGGAATACAATGAGCAGTTCTTC. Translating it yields CASSLPLAEYNEQFF.